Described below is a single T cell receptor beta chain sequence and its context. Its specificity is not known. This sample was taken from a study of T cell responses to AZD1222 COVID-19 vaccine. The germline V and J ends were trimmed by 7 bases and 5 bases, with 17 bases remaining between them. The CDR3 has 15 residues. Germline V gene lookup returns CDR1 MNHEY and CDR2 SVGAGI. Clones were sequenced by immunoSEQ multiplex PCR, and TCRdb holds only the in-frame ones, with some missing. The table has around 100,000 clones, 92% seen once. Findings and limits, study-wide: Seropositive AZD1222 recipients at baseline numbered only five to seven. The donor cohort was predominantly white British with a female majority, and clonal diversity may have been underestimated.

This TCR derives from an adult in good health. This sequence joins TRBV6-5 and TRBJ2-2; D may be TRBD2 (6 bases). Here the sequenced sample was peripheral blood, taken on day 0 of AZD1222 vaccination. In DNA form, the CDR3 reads TGTGCCAGCACCCCTTTCGGGAGAGGTACCGGGGAGCTGTTTTTT. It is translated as CASTPFGRGTGELFF.